The clone carrying this TCR beta chain appeared many times. Trimming took 5 bases from V and 0 from J, leaving 9 bases between them. There are 14 residues in the CDR3. Per the germline V gene, CDR1 is SGHVS and CDR2 is FNYEAQ. For the second PCR, which ran for 7 to 11 cycles, a sample-barcoded 5' primer and a J-beta primer mix were used. A template-switch adaptor that had 12 random nucleotides put a tag on each cDNA molecule. From the 5' RACE reads, TCRdb called clonotypes with MiXCR, one entry per CDR3 protein. The profile shows about 600,000 distinct CDR3 sequences, roughly 43% of them singletons. The data belong to a study of blood T cells in healthy people across ages.

The chain is built from TRBV7-6 and TRBJ2-3, with D perhaps assigned TRBD1 or TRBD2 (5 bases each). This receptor was obtained from a man older than 75 in good health. The sequenced material came from blood. The chain's CDR3 is CASSPGPSTDTQYF. CDR3 sequence (DNA): TGTGCCAGCAGCCCGGGGCCGAGCACAGATACGCAGTATTTT.